What follows are 23 T cell receptor beta chains derived from one specimen sequenced in a study of CD4 T cells in relation to SARS-CoV-2 and coronaviruses. The unexposed donors gave CD4+ T cells in about 2011-2018, prior to COVID-19. This table comes from immunoSEQ multiplex PCR, and its TCRdb copy is limited to in-frame clones, with some not included. Here the sample spans about 59,000 clones, 80% to 90% being singletons. The specimen was memory CD4+ T cells from PBMCs. The receptor set was obtained from a human donor in good health.

This clone was detected once. The V gene is TRBV15, the J gene TRBJ2-7, with 8 bases matching TRBD1. The trim removed 2 bases at V and 5 bases at J, leaving 8 bases unmatched. The germline gives CDR1 LNHNV, CDR2 YYDKDF (reference sequence). The CDR3 has 15 amino acids. The DNA of the CDR3 is TGTGCCACCAGCAGAAATACCAGGGGGCTGGACGAGCAGTACTTC. Translated: CATSRNTRGLDEQYF.

The CDR3 spells CASAIAGDRANTEAFF. DNA for the CDR3: TGTGCCAGCGCGATTGCCGGGGACAGGGCGAACACTGAAGCTTTCTTT. The chain is built from TRBV27 and TRBJ1-1; 9 bases line up with TRBD1. After removal of 8 bases from V and 1 base from J, the junction contained 11 bases not matched to a gene. Germline lookup yields CDR1 MNHEY and CDR2 SMNVEV (reference sequence). This CDR3 is 16 amino acids long.

CDR3: CASSLGSLAGETQYF. The CDR3 region has the DNA TGTGCCAGCAGCTTAGGATCCCTAGCGGGAGAGACCCAGTACTTC. The chain has TRBV7-9 and TRBJ2-5; 8 bases are a match to TRBD2. The germline V gene encodes CDR1 SEHNR and CDR2 FQNEAQ (reference sequence). The CDR3 loop spans 15 amino acids. With V trimmed by 1 base and J by 4 bases, 5 bases remained unmatched.

The chain links TRBV3-1 (or the pseudogene TRBV3-2) to TRBJ1-6; D is uncertain. This CDR3 comprises 14 residues. In germline, CDR1 is LGHDT, CDR2 YNNKEL (reference sequence). Trimming left V 2 bases short and J 5 bases short, with 7 bases between. The chain's CDR3 is CASSQQRDNSPLHF. CDR3 DNA sequence: TGTGCCAGCAGCCAACAGCGGGATAATTCACCCCTCCACTTT.

This clone has just one count. The gene calls are TRBV28 and TRBJ2-4; D is unresolved. The CDR3 totals 15 residues. CDR1 and CDR2 from the germline V gene are MDHEN and SYDVKM. Trimming shortened V by 6 bases and J by 0 bases, and 12 bases separated the two germline ends. CDR3 nucleotides: TGTGCCAGCAGCCCAATACGGCTAGCCAAAAACATTCAGTACTTC. Amino acids: CASSPIRLAKNIQYF.

The chain combines TRBV9 with TRBJ2-1, with D possibly TRBD2 on 6 matching bases. Trimming shortened V by 1 base and J by 8 bases, and 13 bases separated the two germline ends. CDR1 SGDLS and CDR2 YYNGEE come from the germline V gene. CDR3 length: 14 residues. In nucleotides, the CDR3 is TGTGCCAGCAGCGTAAGGTATGGAGGGGATGAGCAGTTCTTC. Protein sequence: CASSVRYGGDEQFF.

The CDR3 DNA sequence: TGTGCCAGCAGTTTATCGTCCGTGACTTCCTACGAGCAGTACTTC. Protein product: CASSLSSVTSYEQYF. The chain links TRBV27 to TRBJ2-7; D is ambiguous. The CDR3 spans 15 residues. The V and J ends lost 0 bases and 1 base respectively, with 10 bases between them. The V gene's germline CDR1 is MNHEY and CDR2 SMNVEV (reference sequence).

V gene TRBV6-5 combines with J gene TRBJ2-7, with D perhaps matching TRBD1 or TRBD2 (5 bases each). Germline assignment: CDR1 MNHEY and CDR2 SVGAGI. This CDR3 is 13 amino acids long. The ends were cut back, 6 bases at V and 3 bases at J, with 12 bases in the middle. DNA for the CDR3: TGTGCCAGCAGCGGGGCAGTCGGCTACGAGCAGTACTTC. It yields the protein CASSGAVGYEQYF.

The rearrangement links TRBV19 to TRBJ2-1; TRBD1 aligns across 7 bases. With 5 bases clipped from V and 0 bases from J, the junction kept 7 bases outside the gene matches. The V gene's germline CDR1 is LNHDA and CDR2 SQIVND (reference sequence). CDR3 length equals 16 residues. The CDR3 DNA follows: TGTGCCAGTAGTGTACATGGGGACAGCTCCTACAATGAGCAGTTCTTC. Translated: CASSVHGDSSYNEQFF.

The V and J genes are TRBV10-3 and TRBJ2-5; TRBD1 aligns across 8 bases. Germline loops: CDR1 ENHRY, CDR2 SYGVKD. This CDR3 contains 14 residues. V shed 3 bases and J 6 bases; nucleotides not matched to a gene: 6. The CDR3 reads CAISDLDRAKTQYF. The CDR3, as DNA: TGTGCCATCAGTGATTTGGACAGGGCGAAGACCCAGTACTTC.

This chain uses TRBV4-1 with TRBJ1-2, with TRBD1 as a possible D gene (5 bases). V lost 1 base and J 7 bases, leaving 13 bases between the germline ends. This CDR3 region has 14 residues. Germline CDR1 reads MGHRA; CDR2 reads YSYEKL. CDR3 in amino acids: CASSQGIWDSGYTF. Written as DNA, the CDR3 is TGCGCCAGCAGCCAAGGGATTTGGGACTCTGGCTACACCTTC.

The V gene is TRBV7-9, the J gene TRBJ2-3, with no clear D. V was shortened by 5 bases and J by 2 bases, with 2 bases between the two germline ends. The CDR3 covers 11 residues. Germline CDR1 reads SEHNR; CDR2 reads FQNEAQ (reference sequence). CDR3 sequence: CASSDTDTQYF. Written as DNA, the CDR3 is TGTGCCAGCAGCGACACAGATACGCAGTATTTT.

The CDR3 region has the DNA TGTGCCAGCAGTAATCAGGGGGCGAGTGAAAAACTGTTTTTT. Translating gives CASSNQGASEKLFF. This chain connects TRBV6-6 to TRBJ1-4; 8 bases agree with TRBD1. V was clipped by 5 bases and J by 7 bases; unmatched bases: 6. The CDR3 length is 14 residues. CDR1 and CDR2 (germline): MNHNY, SVGAGI (reference sequence).

The J gene is TRBJ2-1, the V gene TRBV5-1; 9 nucleotides line up with TRBD2. From germline, CDR1 is SGHRS and CDR2 YFSETQ. Trimming removed 7 bases from V and 2 bases from J; junction bases left unmatched: 7. The CDR3 extends over 15 amino acids. CDR3 nucleotides: TGCGCCAGCTTCAAGACTAGCGGCACCTACAATGAGCAGTTCTTC. The encoded protein is CASFKTSGTYNEQFF. Full variable domain (rest looked up from reference TRBV5-1 and TRBJ2-1): KAGVTQTPRYLIKTRGQQVTLSCSPISGHRSVSWYQQTPGQGLQFLFEYFSETQRNKGNFPGRFSGRQFSNSRSEMNVSTLELGDSALYLCASFKTSGTYNEQFFGPGTRLTVL.

This chain uses TRBV6-5 with TRBJ1-1; 7 bases map to TRBD1. After removal of 3 bases from V and 4 bases from J, the junction contained 5 bases not matched to a gene. This CDR3 has 14 residues. The germline V gene has CDR1 MNHEY and CDR2 SVGAGI. This CDR3 reads CASSYRQGITEAFF. CDR3 nucleotides: TGTGCCAGCAGTTATCGACAGGGAATCACTGAAGCTTTCTTT.

This chain joins TRBV30 and TRBJ1-2; TRBD1 matches 7 bases. The germline CDR1 and CDR2 sequences are GTSNPN and SVGIG (reference sequence). The CDR3 sequence is 15 residues long. Trimming at V came to 4 bases and at J to 0 bases, leaving 8 bases not matched to a gene. Written as DNA, the CDR3 is TGTGCCTGGATCTCCGGGGGGACAGCTAACTATGGCTACACCTTC. As protein: CAWISGGTANYGYTF.

The CDR3 bases are TGTGCCAGCAGCCAAGGTCTGGGGCTAGCGGAAAACATTCAGTACTTC. Its translation: CASSQGLGLAENIQYF. The chain employs TRBV4-2 and TRBJ2-4; 7 positions match TRBD2. CDR1 is LGHNA, CDR2 YNFKEQ, per germline. The CDR3 consists of 16 residues. The trim removed 1 base at V and 5 bases at J, leaving 8 bases unmatched.

As DNA, the CDR3 is TGTGCCAGCAGGTATTTCCAGGGTGGACCTCGAAATCAGCCCCAGCATTTT. It codes for CASRYFQGGPRNQPQHF. The chain has TRBV28 and TRBJ1-5, with D perhaps TRBD1 (5 bases). The CDR3 loop spans 17 amino acids. The germline gives CDR1 MDHEN, CDR2 SYDVKM. V lost 6 bases to trimming and J lost 4 bases, with 22 bases between them.

V is TRBV2 and J is TRBJ1-6, with D hard to call. The CDR3 contains 14 residues. V lost 4 bases and J lost 0, with 4 bases in between. Germline V gene lookup returns CDR1 SNHLY and CDR2 FYNNEI. CDR3 bases: TGTGCCAGCAGTGTGAGCTCCTATAATTCACCCCTCCACTTT. It specifies CASSVSSYNSPLHF.

The CDR3 is CASSTRVAYEQYF. In nucleotides, the CDR3 is TGTGCCAGCAGTACAAGGGTAGCCTACGAGCAGTACTTC. V usage is TRBV6-5 and J usage is TRBJ2-7; D not certain. V shed 5 bases and J shed 2 bases, with 10 bases lying between them. The germline V gene has CDR1 MNHEY and CDR2 SVGAGI. This CDR3 contains 13 residues.

Worth noting for this clone: The sample contains more than one DNA sequence encoding this CDR3. V gene TRBV5-1 combines with J gene TRBJ2-5; D not resolved. The germline gives CDR1 SGHRS, CDR2 YFSETQ. CDR3 length: 12 residues. Trimming cost V 1 base and J 4 bases, with 5 bases left between them. The DNA for the CDR3 is TGCGCCAGCAGCTTGCCCGGAGAGACCCAGTACTTC. Its translation is CASSLPGETQYF.

The chain links TRBV18 to TRBJ2-7; D not resolved. This CDR3 has 14 amino acids. V was pared by 3 bases and J by 5 bases, with 14 bases between. CDR1 and CDR2 (germline): KGHSH, LQKENI. CDR3 nucleotide sequence: TGTGCCAGCTCACCCTTGGGCTTCGCTAACGAGCAGTACTTC. Its translation: CASSPLGFANEQYF. Combining the CDR3 with reference TRBV18 and TRBJ2-7 gives the whole variable domain NAGVMQNPRHLVRRRGQEARLRCSPMKGHSHVYWYRQLPEEGLKFMVYLQKENIIDESGMPKERFSAEFPKEGPSILRIQQVVRGDSAAYFCASSPLGFANEQYFGPGTRLTVT.

This clone was seen once. The rearrangement uses TRBV30 and TRBJ1-6; TRBD1 is a possible D gene (5 bases). Germline V gene data show CDR1 as GTSNPN and CDR2 as SVGIG (reference sequence). This CDR3 is built from 15 residues. The germline V and J ends were trimmed by 2 bases and 9 bases, with 17 bases remaining between them. CDR3 region: CAWSTTGDWGSPLHF. CDR3 in DNA: TGTGCCTGGAGTACCACAGGCGATTGGGGTTCACCCCTCCACTTT.